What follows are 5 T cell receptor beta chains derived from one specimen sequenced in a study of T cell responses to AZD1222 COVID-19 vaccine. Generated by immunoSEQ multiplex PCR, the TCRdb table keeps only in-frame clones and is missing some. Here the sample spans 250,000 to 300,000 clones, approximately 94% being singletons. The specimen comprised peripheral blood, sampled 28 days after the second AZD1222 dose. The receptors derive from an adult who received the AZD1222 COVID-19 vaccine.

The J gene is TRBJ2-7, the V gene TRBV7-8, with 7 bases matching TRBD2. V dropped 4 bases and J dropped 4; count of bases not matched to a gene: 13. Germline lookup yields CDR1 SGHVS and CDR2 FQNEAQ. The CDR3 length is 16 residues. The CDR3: CASSSPRLAVWYEQYF. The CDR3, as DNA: TGTGCCAGCAGCTCCCCTCGGCTAGCGGTCTGGTACGAGCAGTACTTC.

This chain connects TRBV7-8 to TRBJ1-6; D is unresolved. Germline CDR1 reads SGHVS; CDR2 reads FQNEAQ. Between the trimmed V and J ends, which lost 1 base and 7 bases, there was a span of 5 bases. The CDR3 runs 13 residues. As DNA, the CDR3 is TGTGCCAGCAGCTTAGAACTAAATTCACCCCTCCACTTT. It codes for CASSLELNSPLHF.

DNA for the CDR3: TGTGCCAGCAGTCTACAGCCCAATGAGCAGTTCTTC. It is translated as CASSLQPNEQFF. The chain carries TRBV28 and TRBJ2-1; no clear D. Trimming shortened V by 5 bases and J by 6 bases, and 8 bases separated the two germline ends. The CDR3 is 12 amino acids. Germline V gene sequence: CDR1 MDHEN, CDR2 SYDVKM.

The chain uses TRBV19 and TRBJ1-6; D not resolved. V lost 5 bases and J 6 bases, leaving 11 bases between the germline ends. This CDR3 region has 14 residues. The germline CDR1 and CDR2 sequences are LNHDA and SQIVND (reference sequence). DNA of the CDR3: TGTGCCAGTAGTCCCCGGGGAGGTAATTCACCCCTCCACTTT. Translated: CASSPRGGNSPLHF.

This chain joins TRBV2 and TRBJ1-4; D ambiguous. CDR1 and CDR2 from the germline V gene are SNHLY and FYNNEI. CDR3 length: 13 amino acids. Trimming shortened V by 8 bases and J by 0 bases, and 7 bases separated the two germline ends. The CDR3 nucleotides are TGTGCCAGCTTATATGCAACTAATGAAAAACTGTTTTTT. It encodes CASLYATNEKLFF.